This T cell receptor (beta chain) stems from a study of cytomegalovirus exposure and HLA in healthy donors. The PCR was carried out with 60 Vbeta primers and 13 Jbeta primers. The method was immunoSEQ multiplex PCR; TCRdb's version includes in-frame clones alone and lacks a portion of them. The sample shows around 200,000 clones, almost 85% of them seen only once. The ends lost 4 bases at V and 0 bases at J; junction bases unmatched: 10. The CDR3 sequence is 19 residues long. The germline gives CDR1 SGHNT, CDR2 YYREEE (reference sequence). The J gene is TRBJ2-6, the V gene TRBV5-4, with 10 bases matching TRBD2. The sequenced sample was PBMCs. The sequence derives from a woman aged 35 to 49 in good health and CMV-seronegative. DNA of the CDR3: TGTGCCAGCAGCCCCGAGCCTAGCGGGGGACTCTCTGGGGCCAACGTCCTGACTTTC. Translated, it gives CASSPEPSGGLSGANVLTF.